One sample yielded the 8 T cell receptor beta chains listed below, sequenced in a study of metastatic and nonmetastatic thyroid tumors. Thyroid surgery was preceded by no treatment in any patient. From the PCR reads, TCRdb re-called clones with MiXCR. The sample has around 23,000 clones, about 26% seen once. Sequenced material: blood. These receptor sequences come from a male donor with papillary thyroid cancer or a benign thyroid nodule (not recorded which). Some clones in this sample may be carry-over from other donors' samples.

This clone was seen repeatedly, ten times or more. Here the CDR3 reads CASSLGLVKNEQFF. The CDR3 bases are TGTGCCAGCAGCTTGGGACTAGTAAAGAATGAGCAGTTCTTC. The chain uses TRBV5-6 and TRBJ2-1; maybe TRBD2 (6 bases). Germline CDR1 and CDR2: SGHDT and YYEEEE. V lost 0 bases and J lost 7, with 11 bases in between. The length of the CDR3 is 14 residues. The variable domain in full, with the rest retrieved from reference TRBV5-6 and TRBJ2-1, is DAGVTQSPTHLIKTRGQQVTLRCSPKSGHDTVSWYQQALGQGPQFIFQYYEEEERQRGNFPDRFSGHQFPNYSSELNVNALLLGDSALYLCASSLGLVKNEQFFGPGTRLTVL.

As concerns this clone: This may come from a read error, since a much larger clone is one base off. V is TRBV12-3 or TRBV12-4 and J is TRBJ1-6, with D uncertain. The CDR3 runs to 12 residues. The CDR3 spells CARSLRNSPLHF. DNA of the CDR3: TGCGCCCGCAGTTTAAGGAATTCACCCCTCCACTTT.

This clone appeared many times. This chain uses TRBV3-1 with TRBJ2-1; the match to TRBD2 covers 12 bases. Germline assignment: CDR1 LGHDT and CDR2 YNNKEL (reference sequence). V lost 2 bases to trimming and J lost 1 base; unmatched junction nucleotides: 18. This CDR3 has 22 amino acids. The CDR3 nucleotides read TGTGCCAGCAGCCAACCACGGGGCCCACTAGCGGGAGGTCCTCGGTCCTACAATGAGCAGTTCTTC. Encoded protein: CASSQPRGPLAGGPRSYNEQFF.

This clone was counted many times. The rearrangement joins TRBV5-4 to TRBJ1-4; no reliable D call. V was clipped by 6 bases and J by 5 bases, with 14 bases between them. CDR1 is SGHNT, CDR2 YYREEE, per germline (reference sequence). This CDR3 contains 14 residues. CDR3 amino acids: CASTSGSSNEKLFF. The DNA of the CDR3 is TGTGCCAGCACTTCGGGGAGCAGCAATGAAAAACTGTTTTTT.

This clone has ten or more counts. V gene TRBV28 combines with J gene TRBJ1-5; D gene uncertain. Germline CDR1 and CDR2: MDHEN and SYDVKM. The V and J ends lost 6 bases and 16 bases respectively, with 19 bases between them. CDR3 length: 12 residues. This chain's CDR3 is CASSVQGFPSHF. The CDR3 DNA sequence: TGTGCCAGCAGCGTACAAGGGTTCCCCAGCCATTTT.

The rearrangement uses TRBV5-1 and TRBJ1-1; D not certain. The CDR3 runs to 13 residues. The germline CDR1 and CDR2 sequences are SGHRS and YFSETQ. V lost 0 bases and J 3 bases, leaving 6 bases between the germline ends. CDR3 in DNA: TGCGCCAGCAGCTTGGGAGTGGACACTGAAGCTTTCTTT. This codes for CASSLGVDTEAFF.

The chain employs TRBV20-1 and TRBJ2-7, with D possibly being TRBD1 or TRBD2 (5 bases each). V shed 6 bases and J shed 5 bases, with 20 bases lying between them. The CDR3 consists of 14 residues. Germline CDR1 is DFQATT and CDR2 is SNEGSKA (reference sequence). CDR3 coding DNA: TGCAGTGCCACCTACCTCCTCCGGGGCGACGAGCAGTACTTC. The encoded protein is CSATYLLRGDEQYF.

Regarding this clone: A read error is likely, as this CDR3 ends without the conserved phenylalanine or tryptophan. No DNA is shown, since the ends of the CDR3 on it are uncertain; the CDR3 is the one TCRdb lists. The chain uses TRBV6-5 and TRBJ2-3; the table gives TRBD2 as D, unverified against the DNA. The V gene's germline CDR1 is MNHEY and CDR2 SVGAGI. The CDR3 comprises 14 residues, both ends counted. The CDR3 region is CASSFGLPTDTQDI.